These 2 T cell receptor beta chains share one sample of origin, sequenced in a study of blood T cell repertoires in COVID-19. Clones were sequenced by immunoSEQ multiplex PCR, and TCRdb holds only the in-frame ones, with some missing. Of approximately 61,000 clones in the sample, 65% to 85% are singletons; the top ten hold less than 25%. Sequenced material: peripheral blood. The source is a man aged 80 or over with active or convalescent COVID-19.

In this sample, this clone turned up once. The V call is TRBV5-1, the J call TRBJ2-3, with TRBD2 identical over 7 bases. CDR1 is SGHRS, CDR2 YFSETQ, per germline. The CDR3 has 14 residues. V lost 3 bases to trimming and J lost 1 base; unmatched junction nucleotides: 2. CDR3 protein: CASSSGLGTDTQYF. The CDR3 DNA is TGCGCCAGCAGCTCCGGACTAGGCACAGATACGCAGTATTTT. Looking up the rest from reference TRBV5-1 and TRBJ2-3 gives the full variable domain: KAGVTQTPRYLIKTRGQQVTLSCSPISGHRSVSWYQQTPGQGLQFLFEYFSETQRNKGNFPGRFSGRQFSNSRSEMNVSTLELGDSALYLCASSSGLGTDTQYFGPGTRLTVL.

The CDR3 DNA follows: TGTGCCACCAGTGACCCATCCACAGATACGCAGTATTTT. Translation gives CATSDPSTDTQYF. The V and J genes are TRBV24-1 and TRBJ2-3; D is ambiguous. Germline assignment: CDR1 KGHDR and CDR2 SFDVKD. Between the trimmed V and J ends, which lost 4 bases and 2 bases, there was a span of 6 bases. CDR3 size: 13 residues.